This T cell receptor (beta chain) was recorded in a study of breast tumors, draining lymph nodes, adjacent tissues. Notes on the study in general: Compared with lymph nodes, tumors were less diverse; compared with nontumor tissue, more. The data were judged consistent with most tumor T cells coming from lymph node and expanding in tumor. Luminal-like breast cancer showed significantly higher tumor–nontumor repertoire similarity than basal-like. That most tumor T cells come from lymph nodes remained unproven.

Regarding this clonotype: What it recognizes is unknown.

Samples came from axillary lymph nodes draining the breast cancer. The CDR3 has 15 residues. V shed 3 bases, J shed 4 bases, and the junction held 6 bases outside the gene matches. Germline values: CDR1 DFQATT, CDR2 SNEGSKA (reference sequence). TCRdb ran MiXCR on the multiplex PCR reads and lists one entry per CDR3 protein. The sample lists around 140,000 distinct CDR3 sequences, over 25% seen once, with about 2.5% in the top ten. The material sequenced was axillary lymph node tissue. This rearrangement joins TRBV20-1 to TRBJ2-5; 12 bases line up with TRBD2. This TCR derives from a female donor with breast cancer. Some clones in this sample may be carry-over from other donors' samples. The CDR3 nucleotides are TGCAGTGCTAGCCAAGGACTAGCGGGGATAGAGACCCAGTACTTC. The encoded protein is CSASQGLAGIETQYF.